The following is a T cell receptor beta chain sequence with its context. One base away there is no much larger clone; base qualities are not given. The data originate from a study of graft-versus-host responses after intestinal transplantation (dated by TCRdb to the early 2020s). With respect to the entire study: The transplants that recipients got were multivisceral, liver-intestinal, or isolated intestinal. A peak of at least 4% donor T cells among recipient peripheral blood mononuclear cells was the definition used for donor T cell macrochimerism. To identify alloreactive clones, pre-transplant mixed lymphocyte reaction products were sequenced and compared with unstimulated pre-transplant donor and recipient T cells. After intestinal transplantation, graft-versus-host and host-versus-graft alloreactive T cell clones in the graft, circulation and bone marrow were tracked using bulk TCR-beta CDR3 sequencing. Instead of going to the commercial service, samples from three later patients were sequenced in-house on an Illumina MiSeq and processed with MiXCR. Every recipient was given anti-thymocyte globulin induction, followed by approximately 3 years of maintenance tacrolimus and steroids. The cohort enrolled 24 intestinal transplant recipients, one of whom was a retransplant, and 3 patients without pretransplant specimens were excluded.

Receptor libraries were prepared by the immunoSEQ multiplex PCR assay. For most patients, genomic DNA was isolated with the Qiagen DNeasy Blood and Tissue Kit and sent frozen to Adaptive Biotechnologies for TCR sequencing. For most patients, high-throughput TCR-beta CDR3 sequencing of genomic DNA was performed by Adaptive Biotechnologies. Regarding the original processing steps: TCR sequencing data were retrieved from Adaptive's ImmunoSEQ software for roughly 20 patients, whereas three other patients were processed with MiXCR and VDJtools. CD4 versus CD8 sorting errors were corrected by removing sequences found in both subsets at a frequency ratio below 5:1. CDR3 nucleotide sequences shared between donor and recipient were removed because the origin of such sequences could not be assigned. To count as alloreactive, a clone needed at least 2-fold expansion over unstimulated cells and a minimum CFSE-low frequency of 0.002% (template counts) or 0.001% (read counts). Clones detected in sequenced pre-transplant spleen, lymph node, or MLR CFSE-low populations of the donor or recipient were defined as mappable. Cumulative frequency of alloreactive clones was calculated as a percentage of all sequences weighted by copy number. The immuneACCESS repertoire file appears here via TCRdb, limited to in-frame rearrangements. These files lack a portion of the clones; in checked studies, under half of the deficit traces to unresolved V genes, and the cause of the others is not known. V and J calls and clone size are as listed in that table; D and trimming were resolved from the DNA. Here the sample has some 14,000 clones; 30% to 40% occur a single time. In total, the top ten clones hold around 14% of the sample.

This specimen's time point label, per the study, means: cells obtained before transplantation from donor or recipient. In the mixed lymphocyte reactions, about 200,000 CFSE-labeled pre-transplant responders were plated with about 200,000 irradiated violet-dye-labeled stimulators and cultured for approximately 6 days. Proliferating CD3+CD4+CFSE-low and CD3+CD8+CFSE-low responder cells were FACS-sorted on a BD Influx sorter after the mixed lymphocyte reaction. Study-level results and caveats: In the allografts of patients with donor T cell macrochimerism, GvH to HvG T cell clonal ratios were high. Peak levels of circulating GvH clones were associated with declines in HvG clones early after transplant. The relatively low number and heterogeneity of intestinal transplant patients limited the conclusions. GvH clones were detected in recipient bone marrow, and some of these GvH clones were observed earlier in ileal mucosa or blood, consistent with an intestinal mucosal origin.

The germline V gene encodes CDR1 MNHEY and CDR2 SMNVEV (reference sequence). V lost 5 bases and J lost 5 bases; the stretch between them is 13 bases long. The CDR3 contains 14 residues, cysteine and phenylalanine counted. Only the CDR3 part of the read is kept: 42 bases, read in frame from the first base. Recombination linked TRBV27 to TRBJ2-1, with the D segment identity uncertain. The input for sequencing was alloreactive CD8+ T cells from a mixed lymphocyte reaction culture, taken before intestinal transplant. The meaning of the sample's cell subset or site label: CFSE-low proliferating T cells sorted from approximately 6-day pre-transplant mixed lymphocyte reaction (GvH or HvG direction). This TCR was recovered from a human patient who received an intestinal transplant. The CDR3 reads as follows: CASSVLVANNEQFF. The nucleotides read TGTGCCAGCAGTGTACTCGTAGCAAACAATGAGCAGTTCTTC.